This is a list of T cell receptor beta chains from one sample in a study of Ad26.COV2.S vaccination and SARS-CoV-2 variants. Assay used: immunoSEQ multiplex PCR; TCRdb lists only in-frame clones, some missing. Here the sample spans hundreds of thousands of clones, more than 75% being singletons. The sample in question was peripheral blood, obtained in a trial of Ad26.COV2.S vaccine versus placebo. All receptors come from a person between 18 and 59 years old who received the Ad26.COV2.S COVID-19 vaccine or a placebo. Each CDR3 is given with its conserved first and last residue. A D gene is named only where the DNA matches it firmly. The listing skips clone size in some rows; elsewhere it reads once, few, many or a size class.

>TRBJ1-1|NA|TRBV6-5|NA
CASRYTGFSNEAFF
TGTGCCAGCAGATATACAGGGTTTAGCAATGAAGCTTTCTTT
>TRBJ2-7|NA|TRBV7-2|NA
CASSIREFSEQYF
TGTGCCAGCAGCATCAGGGAATTTTCCGAGCAGTACTTC
>TRBJ1-4|NA|TRBV4-1|NA
CASSQQGWDEKLFF
TGCGCCAGCAGCCAACAAGGGTGGGATGAAAAACTGTTTTTT
>TRBJ2-3|NA|TRBV12-3/TRBV12-4|NA
CASSLREADTQYF
TGTGCCAGCAGTTTAAGAGAGGCAGATACGCAGTATTTT
>TRBJ1-4|TRBD1|TRBV2|NA
CASNLDRDLLNEKLFF
TGTGCCAGCAATTTGGACAGGGATCTACTTAATGAAAAACTGTTTTTT
>TRBJ2-2|NA|TRBV19|NA
CASSIGSLAGELFF
TGTGCCAGTAGTATTGGTAGCTTGGCCGGGGAGCTGTTTTTT
>TRBJ1-2|TRBD1|TRBV6-5|NA
CASRTGTGDGYTF
TGTGCCAGCAGAACCGGGACAGGGGATGGCTACACCTTC
>TRBJ1-1|TRBD1|TRBV7-9|NA
CASSTGDRGTEAFF
TGTGCCAGCAGCACGGGGGACAGGGGCACTGAAGCTTTCTTT
>TRBJ2-2|NA|TRBV2|NA
CASSDIDPGELFF
TGTGCCAGCAGTGACATAGATCCGGGGGAGCTGTTTTTT
>TRBJ2-3|TRBD2|TRBV27|NA
CASSLEVAGLADTQYF
TGTGCCAGCAGTTTAGAAGTAGCGGGATTAGCAGATACGCAGTATTTT
>TRBJ2-7|TRBD2|TRBV4-2|once
CASSQVDQGGSSYEQYF
TGTGCCAGCAGCCAAGTGGACCAGGGCGGGAGCTCCTACGAGCAGTACTTC
>TRBJ1-2|NA|TRBV19|NA
CASSMGRVGGYTF
TGTGCCAGTAGTATGGGCAGGGTAGGTGGCTACACCTTC
>TRBJ1-1|TRBD1|TRBV29-1|once
CSVVGQPNTEAFF
TGCAGCGTTGTGGGACAGCCTAACACTGAAGCTTTCTTT
>TRBJ1-5|NA|TRBV4-1|NA
CASSLRSAGQPQHF
TGCGCCAGCAGCCTAAGATCGGCGGGCCAGCCCCAGCATTTT
>TRBJ1-1|TRBD1|TRBV24-1|NA
CATTRQGNTEAFF
TGTGCCACCACCAGACAGGGGAACACTGAAGCTTTCTTT
>TRBJ2-1|NA|TRBV29-1|NA
CSAGEFEQFF
TGCAGCGCGGGAGAATTTGAGCAGTTCTTC
>TRBJ1-3|NA|TRBV30|NA
CAWSGGPYRSGNTIYF
TGTGCCTGGAGTGGCGGGCCCTACCGGTCTGGAAACACCATATATTTT
>TRBJ1-1|NA|TRBV5-1|NA
CASSLGDWGLSAFF
TGCGCCAGCAGCTTGGGGGACTGGGGGCTTTCGGCTTTCTTT
>TRBJ1-2|TRBD1|TRBV11-2|NA
CASSGQGSFYGYTF
TGTGCCAGCAGCGGACAGGGATCATTCTATGGCTACACCTTC
>TRBJ1-2|NA|TRBV25-1|NA
CASSGEGGGSITGYTF
TGTGCCAGCAGTGGCGAGGGGGGGGGAAGTATCACGGGCTACACCTTC
>TRBJ2-7|TRBD1|TRBV5-1|NA
CASSLTRGPEQYF
TGCGCCAGCAGCTTGACTAGGGGGCCCGAGCAGTACTTC
>TRBJ2-3|TRBD1|TRBV7-2|NA
CASSPPGTAYTDTQYF
TGTGCCAGCAGCCCCCCCGGGACAGCCTACACAGATACGCAGTATTTT
>TRBJ1-2|NA|TRBV29-1|NA
CSVTGSNGYTF
TGCAGCGTTACAGGGTCAAACGGCTACACCTTC
>TRBJ1-3|NA|TRBV4-2|NA
CASSQDQGGGGNTIYF
TGTGCCAGCAGCCAAGACCAGGGAGGCGGTGGAAACACCATATATTTT
>TRBJ2-7|TRBD2|TRBV11-2|NA
CASSLAGVSAEQYF
TGTGCCAGCAGTTTAGCGGGAGTTAGTGCCGAGCAGTACTTC
>TRBJ1-1|NA|TRBV5-1|NA
CASSLTRTANTEAFF
TGCGCCAGCAGCCTGACTCGGACAGCGAACACTGAAGCTTTCTTT
>TRBJ2-7|NA|TRBV25-1|few
CASSRAGYYEQYF
TGTGCCAGCAGTCGGGCAGGCTACTACGAGCAGTACTTC
>TRBJ2-7|NA|TRBV7-2|once
CASSPTGGREQYF
TGTGCCAGCAGCCCTACGGGGGGCCGCGAGCAGTACTTC
>TRBJ1-1|NA|TRBV6-5|once
CASKGVLQLNTEAFF
TGTGCCAGCAAGGGGGTTCTACAGCTGAACACTGAAGCTTTCTTT
>TRBJ1-2|TRBD1|TRBV10-1|few
CARSIRGDFGYTF
TGCGCCAGGTCCATCAGGGGGGACTTTGGCTACACCTTC
>TRBJ2-7|TRBD1|TRBV5-1|NA
CASSRQGSPNEQYF
TGCGCCAGCAGCCGACAGGGATCCCCTAATGAGCAGTACTTC
>TRBJ2-1|NA|TRBV20-1|NA
CSASRQDTYNEQFF
TGCAGTGCTAGTCGACAGGATACCTACAATGAGCAGTTCTTC
>TRBJ2-5|NA|TRBV7-2|once
CASSKTGGQETQYF
TGTGCCAGCAGCAAGACCGGGGGCCAAGAGACCCAGTACTTC
>TRBJ1-1|NA|TRBV7-3|NA
CASSLSLNTEAFF
TGTGCCAGCAGCTTAAGCCTAAACACTGAAGCTTTCTTT
>TRBJ2-5|TRBD1|TRBV5-1|NA
CASSPTGDGKTQYF
TGCGCCAGCAGCCCGACAGGGGACGGAAAGACCCAGTACTTC
>TRBJ1-1|TRBD1|TRBV7-8|once
CASSGGTGGDFSEAFF
TGTGCCAGCAGCGGAGGTACAGGGGGTGACTTTTCTGAAGCTTTCTTT
>TRBJ1-3|NA|TRBV5-6|once
CASSWGLKSGNTIYF
TGTGCCAGCAGCTGGGGGTTGAAGTCTGGAAACACCATATATTTT
>TRBJ1-2|NA|TRBV19|NA
CASSIIGGDGYTF
TGTGCCAGTAGTATAATAGGAGGAGATGGCTACACCTTC
>TRBJ1-1|TRBD1|TRBV27|once
CASGTGLNTEAFF
TGTGCCAGCGGGACAGGGTTGAACACTGAAGCTTTCTTT
>TRBJ2-5|NA|TRBV10-3|NA
CAISEEASATQSQYF
TGTGCCATCAGTGAAGAGGCTAGCGCGACCCAGTCCCAGTACTTC
>TRBJ2-5|NA|TRBV5-5|NA
CASSSYPTLETQYF
TGTGCCAGCAGCTCCTACCCGACCCTAGAGACCCAGTACTTC
>TRBJ2-4|NA|TRBV19|NA
CASGGALNKNIQYF
TGTGCCAGCGGCGGGGCACTAAACAAAAACATTCAGTACTTC
>TRBJ1-4|NA|TRBV6-5|NA
CASSSEGEKLFF
TGTGCCAGCAGCTCCGAGGGGGAAAAACTGTTTTTT
>TRBJ1-2|NA|TRBV6-5|NA
CASNTRGGGYTF
TGTGCCAGCAACACACGGGGGGGCGGCTACACCTTC
>TRBJ1-1|NA|TRBV5-4|NA
CASSHRSEGTEAFF
TGTGCCAGCAGCCACAGGAGTGAGGGCACTGAAGCTTTCTTT
>TRBJ2-2|NA|TRBV18|NA
CASSPFEQGSTGELFF
TGTGCCAGCTCACCTTTCGAACAGGGTTCAACCGGGGAGCTGTTTTTT
>TRBJ1-2|NA|TRBV7-9|NA
CASKDEAAYGYTF
TGTGCCAGCAAGGATGAAGCGGCCTATGGCTACACCTTC
>TRBJ2-3|NA|TRBV30|once
CAWTLRSTDTQYF
TGTGCCTGGACACTGAGGAGCACAGATACGCAGTATTTT
>TRBJ2-7|TRBD1|TRBV5-5|NA
CASTFERGQGEQYF
TGTGCCAGCACCTTCGAGAGGGGGCAAGGCGAGCAGTACTTC
>TRBJ2-7|NA|TRBV30|NA
CAWRVDSYEQYF
TGTGCCTGGAGGGTGGACAGCTACGAGCAGTACTTC
>TRBJ2-3|TRBD2|TRBV7-6|NA
CASSRSGDRTDTQYF
TGTGCCAGCAGTCGTAGCGGGGACCGCACAGATACGCAGTATTTT
>TRBJ2-1|NA|TRBV11-3|NA
CASSLGETAYNEQFF
TGTGCCAGCAGCTTAGGGGAAACGGCTTACAATGAGCAGTTCTTC
>TRBJ1-6|NA|TRBV30|NA
CAWSVRPSNSPLHF
TGTGCCTGGAGTGTACGCCCCAGCAATTCACCCCTCCACTTT
>TRBJ1-1|NA|TRBV7-6|NA
CASSESGHQGTEAFF
TGTGCCAGCAGCGAATCGGGACACCAAGGGACTGAAGCTTTCTTT